A selection of T cell receptor beta chains follows, all from one sample in a study of OX40 agonist ivuxolimab in advanced cancers. This table comes from immunoSEQ multiplex PCR, and its TCRdb copy is limited to in-frame clones, with some not included. This table has approximately 19,000 clones, 90% appearing once. The material sequenced was CD4+ or CD8+ T cells sorted from blood, taken in a trial of the OX40 agonist ivuxolimab. The receptors here all came from an adult with an advanced solid tumor such as melanoma, head and neck, liver or kidney cancer. CDR3s include the opening cysteine and the closing phenylalanine or tryptophan. Each record gives: CDR3 protein, CDR3 DNA, V gene, J gene, CDR3 length, clone size, D gene. A D gene is named only where the DNA matches it firmly. Size tells how often a clone was seen (once, few, many) or the class of an expanded clone, and some rows leave it out.

CASRAGAGGYTF,TGTGCCAGCAGGGCAGGGGCGGGCGGCTACACCTTC,TRBV27,TRBJ1-2,12,once,.
CASTAGTPLGNTEAFF,TGTGCCAGTACCGCTGGGACACCCCTCGGGAACACTGAAGCTTTCTTT,TRBV19,TRBJ1-1,16,.,.
CASSVYGASATGELFF,TGTGCCAGCAGCGTATATGGGGCTAGCGCTACCGGGGAGCTGTTTTTT,TRBV9,TRBJ2-2,16,.,.
CASSRGHNEQFF,TGCGCCAGCAGCCGCGGCCACAATGAGCAGTTCTTC,TRBV10-1,TRBJ2-1,12,.,.
CAISELGNQPQHF,TGTGCCATCAGTGAGTTGGGTAATCAGCCCCAGCATTTT,TRBV10-3,TRBJ1-5,13,.,.
CASSQLPGPTANIQYF,TGCGCCAGCAGCCAACTCCCGGGTCCAACGGCGAACATTCAGTACTTC,TRBV4-3,TRBJ2-4,16,.,.
CASSIQGGGNTEAFF,TGTGCCAGTAGTATACAAGGGGGGGGGAACACTGAAGCTTTCTTT,TRBV19,TRBJ1-1,15,.,.
CASSPVNSPLHF,TGTGCCAGCAGCCCTGTTAATTCACCCCTCCACTTT,TRBV6-6,TRBJ1-6,12,.,.
CASRGIRGYTGELFF,TGTGCCAGCAGGGGGATACGGGGGTACACCGGGGAGCTGTTTTTT,TRBV28,TRBJ2-2,15,.,.
CASTGTGNTGELFF,TGTGCTAGCACCGGGACTGGGAACACCGGGGAGCTGTTTTTT,TRBV7-7,TRBJ2-2,14,.,.
CASSLWEGMNTEAFF,TGTGCCAGCAGCTTATGGGAAGGAATGAACACTGAAGCTTTCTTT,TRBV7-9,TRBJ1-1,15,once,.
CASTLGRNQPQHF,TGTGCCAGTACATTGGGCAGAAATCAGCCCCAGCATTTT,TRBV19,TRBJ1-5,13,.,.
CASSVATATSEYNEQFF,TGTGCCAGCAGCGTAGCTACGGCGACTAGCGAGTACAATGAGCAGTTCTTC,TRBV9,TRBJ2-1,17,.,TRBD2
CASSLVPAGFYEQYF,TGTGCCAGCAGCTTAGTCCCAGCGGGGTTCTACGAGCAGTACTTC,TRBV7-8,TRBJ2-7,15,.,TRBD2
CASSLGQGDEKLFF,TGCGCCAGCAGCCTCGGACAGGGGGATGAAAAACTGTTTTTT,TRBV5-1,TRBJ1-4,14,.,TRBD1
CASRDSNQPQHF,TGTGCCAGTAGGGATAGCAATCAGCCCCAGCATTTT,TRBV19,TRBJ1-5,12,.,.
CASSFGTSGRAVYEQYF,TGTGCCAGCAGTTTCGGGACTAGCGGGAGGGCCGTATACGAGCAGTACTTC,TRBV14,TRBJ2-7,17,.,TRBD2
CATLRDNYEQYF,TGTGCCACCCTCCGGGACAACTACGAGCAGTACTTC,TRBV6-1,TRBJ2-7,12,.,.
CASSLQGGSYEQYF,TGTGCCAGCTCATTGCAGGGTGGCTCCTACGAGCAGTACTTC,TRBV27,TRBJ2-7,14,.,.
CASSPQRALREQYF,TGTGCCAGCAGCCCCCAGAGGGCTCTGAGGGAGCAGTACTTC,TRBV11-3,TRBJ2-7,14,.,.
CASSLTGHTYEQYF,TGTGCCAGCAGCCTCACTGGACACACCTACGAGCAGTACTTC,TRBV11-3,TRBJ2-7,14,.,.
CASSQGISGSYNEQFF,TGCGCCAGCAGCCAGGGGATTAGCGGCTCCTACAATGAGCAGTTCTTC,TRBV4-3,TRBJ2-1,16,.,.
CASRDGRTNEKLFF,TGTGCCAGCAGGGACGGACGGACAAATGAAAAACTGTTTTTT,TRBV28,TRBJ1-4,14,once,.
CASRPPGQGLNGEQFF,TGTGCCAGCAGGCCTCCGGGACAGGGGTTGAACGGGGAGCAGTTCTTC,TRBV7-2,TRBJ2-1,16,.,TRBD1
CASSMRTSGSSTQYF,TGTGCCAGCAGCATGAGGACTAGCGGGAGTTCTACGCAGTATTTT,TRBV11-3,TRBJ2-3,15,.,TRBD2
CASSQEPSGSSYEQYF,TGCGCCAGCAGCCAAGAGCCTAGCGGGAGCTCCTACGAGCAGTACTTC,TRBV4-3,TRBJ2-7,16,.,TRBD2
CASSLTSGRPRGTGELFF,TGTGCCAGCAGCCTGACTAGCGGGAGGCCCCGAGGCACCGGGGAGCTGTTTTTT,TRBV7-9,TRBJ2-2,18,.,TRBD2
CARTGYNDEQYF,TGTGCCAGGACAGGGTATAACGACGAGCAGTACTTC,TRBV6-4,TRBJ2-7,12,.,TRBD1
CASSYLGSYEQYF,TGTGCCAGCAGTTATCTGGGATCCTACGAGCAGTACTTC,TRBV6-6,TRBJ2-7,13,few,.
CASSLPGGDEQYF,TGTGCCAGCAGTTTGCCGGGGGGAGACGAGCAGTACTTC,TRBV27,TRBJ2-7,13,.,TRBD2
CASSFPGLYNEQFF,TGTGCCAGCAGTTTCCCGGGCCTATACAATGAGCAGTTCTTC,TRBV28,TRBJ2-1,14,.,.